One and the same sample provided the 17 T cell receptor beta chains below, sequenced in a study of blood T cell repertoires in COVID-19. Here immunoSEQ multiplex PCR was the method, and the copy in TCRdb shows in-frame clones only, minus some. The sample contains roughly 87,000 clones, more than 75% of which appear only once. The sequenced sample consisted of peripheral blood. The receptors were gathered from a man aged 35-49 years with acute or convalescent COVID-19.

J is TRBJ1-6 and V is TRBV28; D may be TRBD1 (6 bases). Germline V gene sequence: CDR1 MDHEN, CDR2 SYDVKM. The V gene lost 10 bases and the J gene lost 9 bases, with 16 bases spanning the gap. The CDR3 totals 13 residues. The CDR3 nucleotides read TGTGCCACGAAGACAGGTATCACTTCACCCCTCCACTTT. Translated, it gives CATKTGITSPLHF.

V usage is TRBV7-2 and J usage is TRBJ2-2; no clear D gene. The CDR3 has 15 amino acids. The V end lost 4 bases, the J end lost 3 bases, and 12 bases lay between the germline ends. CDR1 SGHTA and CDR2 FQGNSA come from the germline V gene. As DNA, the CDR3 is TGTGCCAGCAGCTCACAAGAGGCATACACCGGGGAGCTGTTTTTT. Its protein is CASSSQEAYTGELFF.

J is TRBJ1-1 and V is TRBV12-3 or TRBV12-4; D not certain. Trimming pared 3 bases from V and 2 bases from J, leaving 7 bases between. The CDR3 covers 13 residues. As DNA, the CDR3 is TGTGCCAGCAGTTTGGCGGTTAACACTGAAGCTTTCTTT. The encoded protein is CASSLAVNTEAFF.

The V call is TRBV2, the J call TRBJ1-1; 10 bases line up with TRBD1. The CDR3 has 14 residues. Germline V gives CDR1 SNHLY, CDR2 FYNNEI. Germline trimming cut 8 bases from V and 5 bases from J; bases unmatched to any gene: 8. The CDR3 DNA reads TGTGCCAGCGGGGGGACAGGGGCAAGAACTGAAGCTTTCTTT. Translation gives CASGGTGARTEAFF.

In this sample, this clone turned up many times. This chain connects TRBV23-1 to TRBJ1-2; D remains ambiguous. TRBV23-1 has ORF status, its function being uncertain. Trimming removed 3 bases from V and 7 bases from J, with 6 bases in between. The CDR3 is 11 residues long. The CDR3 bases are TGCGCCAGCAGTCACTTTTGTGGCTACACCTTC. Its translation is CASSHFCGYTF.

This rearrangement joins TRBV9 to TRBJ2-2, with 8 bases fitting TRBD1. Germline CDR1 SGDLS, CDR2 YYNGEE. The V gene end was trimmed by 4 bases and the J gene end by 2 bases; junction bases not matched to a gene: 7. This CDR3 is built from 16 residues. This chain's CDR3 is CASSPTGTGNTGELFF. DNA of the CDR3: TGTGCCAGCAGCCCCACCGGGACAGGAAACACCGGGGAGCTGTTTTTT. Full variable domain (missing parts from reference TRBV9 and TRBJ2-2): DSGVTQTPKHLITATGQRVTLRCSPRSGDLSVYWYQQSLDQGLQFLIQYYNGEERAKGNILERFSAQQFPDLHSELNLSSLELGDSALYFCASSPTGTGNTGELFFGEGSRLTVL.

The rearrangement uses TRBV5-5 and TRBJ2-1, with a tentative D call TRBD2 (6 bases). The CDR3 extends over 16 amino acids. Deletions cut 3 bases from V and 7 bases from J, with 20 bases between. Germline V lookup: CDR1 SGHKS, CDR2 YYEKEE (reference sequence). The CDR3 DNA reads TGTGCCAGCAGCTCGGTTACTAGCTCCCAAGGGAATGAGCAGTTCTTC. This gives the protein CASSSVTSSQGNEQFF.

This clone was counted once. The CDR3 DNA is TGTGCCAGCAGCCAATGGACGGCAGGGGACGTGGCAGATACGCAGTATTTT. Its translation is CASSQWTAGDVADTQYF. V usage is TRBV3-1 (or the pseudogene TRBV3-2) and J usage is TRBJ2-3; D perhaps matches TRBD1 (6 bases). There are 17 residues in the CDR3. Trimming took 2 bases from V and 4 from J, leaving 19 bases between them. Germline V lookup: CDR1 LGHDT, CDR2 YNNKEL (reference sequence).

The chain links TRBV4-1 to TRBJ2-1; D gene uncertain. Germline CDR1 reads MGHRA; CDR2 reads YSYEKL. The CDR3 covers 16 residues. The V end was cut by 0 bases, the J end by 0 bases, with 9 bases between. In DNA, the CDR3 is TGCGCCAGCAGCCAAGAACTCTTTGGCTCCTACAATGAGCAGTTCTTC. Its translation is CASSQELFGSYNEQFF.

The CDR3 coding sequence is TGCAGCGTTGAAGACCGACTAGCGGCACAAGAGACCCAGTACTTC. This gives the protein CSVEDRLAAQETQYF. The gene calls are TRBV29-1 and TRBJ2-5; TRBD2 aligns across 9 bases. CDR3 length: 15 residues. CDR1 and CDR2 (germline): SQVTM, ANQGSEA. V was clipped by 0 bases and J by 2 bases; unmatched bases: 4.

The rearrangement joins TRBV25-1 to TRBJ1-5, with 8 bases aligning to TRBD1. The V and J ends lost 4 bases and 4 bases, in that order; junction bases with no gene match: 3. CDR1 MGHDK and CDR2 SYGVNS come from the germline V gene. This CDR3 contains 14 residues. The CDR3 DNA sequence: TGTGCCAGCAGTGGGGGACAGGCTAATCAGCCCCAGCATTTT. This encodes CASSGGQANQPQHF.

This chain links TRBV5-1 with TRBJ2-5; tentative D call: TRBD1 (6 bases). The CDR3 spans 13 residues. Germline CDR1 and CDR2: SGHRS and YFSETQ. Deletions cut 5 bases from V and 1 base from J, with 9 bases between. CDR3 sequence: CASRNRAQETQYF. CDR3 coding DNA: TGCGCCAGCAGAAACAGGGCCCAAGAGACCCAGTACTTC. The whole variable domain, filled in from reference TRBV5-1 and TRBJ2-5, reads KAGVTQTPRYLIKTRGQQVTLSCSPISGHRSVSWYQQTPGQGLQFLFEYFSETQRNKGNFPGRFSGRQFSNSRSEMNVSTLELGDSALYLCASRNRAQETQYFGPGTRLLVL.

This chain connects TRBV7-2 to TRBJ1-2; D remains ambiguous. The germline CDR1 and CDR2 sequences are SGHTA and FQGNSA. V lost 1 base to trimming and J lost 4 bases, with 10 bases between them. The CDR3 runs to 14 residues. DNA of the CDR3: TGTGCCAGCAGCTTAGAAGAGGGTGGCTATGGCTACACCTTC. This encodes CASSLEEGGYGYTF.

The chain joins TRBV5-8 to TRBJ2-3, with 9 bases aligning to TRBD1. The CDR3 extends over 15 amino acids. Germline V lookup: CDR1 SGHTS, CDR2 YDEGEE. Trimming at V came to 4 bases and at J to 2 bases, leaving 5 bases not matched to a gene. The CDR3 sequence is CASSLGTGTTDTQYF. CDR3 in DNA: TGTGCCAGCAGCCTAGGGACAGGGACCACAGATACGCAGTATTTT.

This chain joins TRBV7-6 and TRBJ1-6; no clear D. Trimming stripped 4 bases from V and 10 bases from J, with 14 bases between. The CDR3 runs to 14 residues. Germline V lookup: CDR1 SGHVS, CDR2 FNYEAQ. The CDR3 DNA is TGTGCCAGCAGCTACGGTGGACTGGGGTCACCCCTCCACTTT. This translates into CASSYGGLGSPLHF.

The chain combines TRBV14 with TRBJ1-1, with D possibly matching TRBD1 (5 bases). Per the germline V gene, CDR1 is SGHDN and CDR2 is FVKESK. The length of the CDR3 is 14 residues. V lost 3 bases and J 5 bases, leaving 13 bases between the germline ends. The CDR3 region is CASSHQGLLTEAFF. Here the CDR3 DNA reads TGTGCCAGCAGCCACCAGGGACTACTGACTGAAGCTTTCTTT.

The CDR3 loop is CASSPQGGTGGYEQYF. DNA of the CDR3: TGCGCCAGCAGCCCCCAGGGAGGGACAGGGGGCTACGAGCAGTACTTC. The rearrangement joins TRBV5-1 to TRBJ2-7; 11 bases match TRBD1. The CDR3 runs 16 residues. J was trimmed by 3 bases and V by 4 bases; bases with no gene match: 9. CDR1 SGHRS and CDR2 YFSETQ come from the germline V gene.